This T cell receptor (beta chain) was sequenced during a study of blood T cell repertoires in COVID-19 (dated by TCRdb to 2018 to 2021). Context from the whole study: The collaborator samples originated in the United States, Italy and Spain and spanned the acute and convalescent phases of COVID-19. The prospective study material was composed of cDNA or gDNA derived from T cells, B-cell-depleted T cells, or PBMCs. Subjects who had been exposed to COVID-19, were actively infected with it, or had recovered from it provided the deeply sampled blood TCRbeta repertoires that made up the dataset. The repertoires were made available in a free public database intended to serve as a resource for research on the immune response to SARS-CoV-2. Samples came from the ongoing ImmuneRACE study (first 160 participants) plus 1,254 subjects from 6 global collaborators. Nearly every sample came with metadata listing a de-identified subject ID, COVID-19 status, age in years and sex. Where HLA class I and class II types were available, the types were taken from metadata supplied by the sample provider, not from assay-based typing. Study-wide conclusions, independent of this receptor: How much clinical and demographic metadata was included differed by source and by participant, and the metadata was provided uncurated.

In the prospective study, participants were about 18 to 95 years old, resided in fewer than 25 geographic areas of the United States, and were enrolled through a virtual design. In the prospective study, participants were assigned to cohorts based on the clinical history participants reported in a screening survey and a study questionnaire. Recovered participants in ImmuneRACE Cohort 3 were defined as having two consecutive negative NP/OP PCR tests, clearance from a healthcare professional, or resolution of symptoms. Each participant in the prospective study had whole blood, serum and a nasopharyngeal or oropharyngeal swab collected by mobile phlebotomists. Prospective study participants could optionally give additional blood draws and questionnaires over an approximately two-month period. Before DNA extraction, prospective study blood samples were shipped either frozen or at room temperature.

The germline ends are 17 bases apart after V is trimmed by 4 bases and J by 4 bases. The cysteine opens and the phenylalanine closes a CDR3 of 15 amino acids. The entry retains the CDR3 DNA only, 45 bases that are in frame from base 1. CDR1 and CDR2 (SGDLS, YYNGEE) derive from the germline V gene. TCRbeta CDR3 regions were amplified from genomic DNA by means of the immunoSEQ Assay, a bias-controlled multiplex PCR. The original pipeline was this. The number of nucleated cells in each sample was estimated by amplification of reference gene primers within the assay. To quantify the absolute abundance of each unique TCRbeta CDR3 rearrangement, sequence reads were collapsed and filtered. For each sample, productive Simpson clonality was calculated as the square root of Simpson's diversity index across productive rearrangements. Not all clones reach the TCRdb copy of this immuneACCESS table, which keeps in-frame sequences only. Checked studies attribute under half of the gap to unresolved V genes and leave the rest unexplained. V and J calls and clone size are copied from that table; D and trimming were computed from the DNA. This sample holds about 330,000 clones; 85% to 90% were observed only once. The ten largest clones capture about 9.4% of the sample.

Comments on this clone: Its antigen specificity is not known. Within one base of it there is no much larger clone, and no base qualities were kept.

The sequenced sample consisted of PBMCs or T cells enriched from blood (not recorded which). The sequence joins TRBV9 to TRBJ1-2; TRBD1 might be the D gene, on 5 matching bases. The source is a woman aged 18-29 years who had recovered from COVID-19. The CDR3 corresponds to CASSQGRRGPYGYTF. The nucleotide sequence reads TGTGCCAGCAGCCAAGGGCGTAGGGGCCCCTATGGCTACACCTTC.